This T cell receptor (beta chain) is from a study of CD8 T cells in ankylosing spondylitis. The TCR beta libraries were generated through quantitative 5'-RACE incorporating molecular barcodes. TCRdb re-called the 5' RACE reads through MiXCR, storing one row per CDR3 protein. The sample yields around 120,000 distinct CDR3 sequences, 12% to 15% seen once. Findings of the study overall: Significant enrichment of disease-linked clones was reportedly seen in matched ankylosing spondylitis synovial fluid. Reactive arthritis synovial fluid and blood previously showed some of these motif variants.

A word on this clonotype: Antigen specificity is unknown. Just one base apart from a much larger clone, this may be a read error. A read error is likely, as this CDR3 ends without the conserved phenylalanine or tryptophan.

Specimen: blood, either unsorted or a sorted T cell fraction (not recorded which). The origin of this receptor is a female donor with ankylosing spondylitis or in good health (not recorded which).

CDR3 nucleotides: TGTGCCAGCAGTGAATCTCCACGATCCTACGAGCAGTACTTG. Amino acid sequence: CASSESPRSYEQYL. V gene TRBV6-1 combines with J gene TRBJ2-7; D is uncertain. CDR1 is MNHNS and CDR2 is SASEGT in the germline V gene. V was shortened by 2 bases and J by 1 base, with 9 bases between the two germline ends. The CDR3 has 14 residues.